These 14 T cell receptor beta chains came from one sample sequenced in a study of preoperative IRX-2 immunotherapy in early breast cancer. The treatment was: preoperative locoregional IRX-2 cytokine immunotherapy. The table came from immunoSEQ multiplex PCR; TCRdb's copy has only in-frame clones and leaves some out. The sample shows 34,000 or so clones, nearly 95% of them seen only once. The sample was gathered from a patient treated with IRX-2 immunotherapy. These receptors all come from a human donor with breast cancer.

V gene TRBV19 combines with J gene TRBJ2-7; TRBD1 matches 9 bases. Trimming removed 3 bases from V and 5 bases from J; junction bases left unmatched: 5. In germline, CDR1 is LNHDA, CDR2 SQIVND (reference sequence). The CDR3 is 14 residues long. The CDR3: CASSIRDRADEQYF. Here the CDR3 DNA reads TGTGCCAGTAGTATCCGGGACAGGGCAGACGAGCAGTACTTC. Supplemented by reference TRBV19 and TRBJ2-7, the full variable domain reads DGGITQSPKYLFRKEGQNVTLSCEQNLNHDAMYWYRQDPGQGLRLIYYSQIVNDFQKGDIAEGYSVSREKKESFPLTVTSAQKNPTAFYLCASSIRDRADEQYFGPGTRLTVT.

This chain joins TRBV5-1 and TRBJ2-5, with D unclear. The DNA end favors TRBJ2-7, so the J call may be wrong. The CDR3 runs to 13 residues. From germline, CDR1 is SGHRS and CDR2 YFSETQ. DNA of the CDR3: TGCGCCAGCAGCCCCATGGGGTCCTACGAGCAGTACTTC. Residues: CASSPMGSYEQYF.

The chain joins TRBV19 to TRBJ1-1, with 7 positions matching TRBD1. The CDR3 is made up of 16 amino acids. V was pared by 7 bases and J by 0 bases, with 11 bases of the junction left unmatched. The germline V gene has CDR1 LNHDA and CDR2 SQIVND (reference sequence). As DNA, the CDR3 is TGTGCCAGTATGCGCGGGACAGCCCGATTGAACACTGAAGCTTTCTTT. It yields the protein CASMRGTARLNTEAFF.

The rearrangement joins TRBV12-5 to TRBJ2-1; TRBD2 is a possible D gene (7 bases). Germline assignment: CDR1 LGHNT and CDR2 FRNRAP. The CDR3 has 15 residues. The ends were cut back, 7 bases at V and 5 bases at J, with 18 bases in the middle. CDR3 DNA sequence: TGTGCTAGTGTCCGATCGGGGGGCCAAAACAATGAGCAGTTCTTC. This codes for CASVRSGGQNNEQFF.

This chain uses TRBV19 with TRBJ1-1; 7 bases are a match to TRBD1. Germline V lookup: CDR1 LNHDA, CDR2 SQIVND (reference sequence). The CDR3 contains 13 residues. After removal of 10 bases from V and 0 bases from J, the junction contained 5 bases not matched to a gene. The CDR3 sequence is CAIRGALNTEAFF. Written as DNA, the CDR3 is TGTGCCATCAGGGGGGCGTTGAACACTGAAGCTTTCTTT.

The chain employs TRBV19 and TRBJ1-3; 8 bases map to TRBD1. CDR1 is LNHDA, CDR2 SQIVND, per germline (reference sequence). V shed 5 bases and J 3 bases; nucleotides not matched to a gene: 6. The CDR3 is made up of 15 amino acids. CDR3: CASSPTGGSGNTIYF. In DNA, the CDR3 is TGTGCCAGTAGTCCTACAGGGGGAAGTGGAAACACCATATATTTT. Full variable domain (missing parts from reference TRBV19 and TRBJ1-3): DGGITQSPKYLFRKEGQNVTLSCEQNLNHDAMYWYRQDPGQGLRLIYYSQIVNDFQKGDIAEGYSVSREKKESFPLTVTSAQKNPTAFYLCASSPTGGSGNTIYFGEGSWLTVV.

This clone has more than one count but fewer than ten. The chain carries TRBV9 and TRBJ1-2; D is perhaps TRBD1 (5 bases). The V end lost 10 bases, the J end lost 8 bases, and 12 bases lay between the germline ends. The germline CDR1 and CDR2 sequences are SGDLS and YYNGEE. The CDR3 loop spans 10 amino acids. The CDR3 nucleotides are TGTGCCTCTTACAGGCGCGGCTACACCTTC. Protein product: CASYRRGYTF.

The rearrangement joins TRBV7-2 to TRBJ2-1; D is unclear. CDR3 length equals 11 residues. The germline V gene encodes CDR1 SGHTA and CDR2 FQGNSA. V dropped 6 bases and J dropped 6 bases, with 6 bases sitting between them. The CDR3 here is CASRIANEQFF. The CDR3 DNA sequence: TGTGCCAGCAGAATAGCCAATGAGCAGTTCTTC.

The chain carries TRBV6-6 and TRBJ1-3; D gene unclear. CDR1 and CDR2 from the germline V gene are MNHNY and SVGAGI (reference sequence). The CDR3 length is 16 residues. With 2 bases removed from V and 0 bases from J, the gap between germline ends came to 11 bases. The CDR3 region has the DNA TGTGCCAGCAGTTACGCAGACTTAAACTCTGGAAACACCATATATTTT. Translated: CASSYADLNSGNTIYF.

The chain couples TRBV11-3 to TRBJ2-2, with D unclear. Trimming took 1 base from V and 6 from J, leaving 6 bases between them. CDR3 length equals 13 residues. Germline values: CDR1 SGHNT, CDR2 YENEEA. CDR3 residues: CASSLGAAGELFF. CDR3 DNA: TGTGCCAGCAGCTTAGGGGCTGCCGGGGAGCTGTTTTTT. The whole variable domain, remainder taken from reference TRBV11-3 and TRBJ2-2, is EAGVVQSPRYKIIEKKQPVAFWCNPISGHNTLYWYLQNLGQGPELLIRYENEEAVDDSQLPKDRFSAERLKGVDSTLKIQPAELGDSAVYLCASSLGAAGELFFGEGSRLTVL.

This chain connects TRBV7-2 to TRBJ1-2, with D tentatively TRBD1 (6 bases). Germline V lookup: CDR1 SGHTA, CDR2 FQGNSA. The CDR3 is made up of 13 amino acids. Between the trimmed V and J ends, which lost 3 bases and 8 bases, there was a span of 13 bases. The CDR3 coding sequence is TGTGCCAGCAGCTTCCCAGGGGAGGGGGGCTACACCTTC. Translation gives CASSFPGEGGYTF. The entire variable domain, with the rest obtained from reference TRBV7-2 and TRBJ1-2, is as follows: GAGVSQSPSNKVTEKGKDVELRCDPISGHTALYWYRQSLGQGLEFLIYFQGNSAPDKSGLPSDRFSAERTGGSVSTLTIQRTQQEDSAVYLCASSFPGEGGYTFGSGTRLTVV.

The chain has TRBV7-2 and TRBJ2-7; D ambiguous. Trimming removed 4 bases from V and 2 bases from J, with 9 bases in between. The CDR3 sequence is 13 residues long. Looked up from germline, CDR1 is SGHTA and CDR2 is FQGNSA. CDR3 region: CASSSRPPYEQYF. Here the CDR3 DNA reads TGTGCCAGCAGCTCGCGTCCCCCCTACGAGCAGTACTTC.

The CDR3 protein is CASSHLGTAPNQPQHF. In DNA form, the CDR3 reads TGTGCCAGCAGCCACTTAGGGACAGCCCCGAATCAGCCCCAGCATTTT. This chain links TRBV7-9 with TRBJ1-5, with 7 bases identical to TRBD1. V gave up 5 bases and J gave up 4 bases; unmatched junction bases: 11. Germline values: CDR1 SEHNR, CDR2 FQNEAQ (reference sequence). This CDR3 has 16 amino acids.

J is TRBJ1-2 and V is TRBV6-6; D possibly corresponds to TRBD1 (5 bases). V was pared by 7 bases and J by 3 bases, with 12 bases between. CDR1 is MNHNY, CDR2 SVGAGI, per germline (reference sequence). This CDR3 is 13 amino acids long. CDR3 protein: CASILTVYYGYTF. In DNA form, the CDR3 reads TGTGCCAGCATCCTGACAGTCTACTATGGCTACACCTTC.